The 13 T cell receptor beta chains reported below all come from one sample, sequenced in a study of Ad26.COV2.S vaccination and SARS-CoV-2 variants. Profiling relied on immunoSEQ multiplex PCR, and the TCRdb table lists in-frame clones only, not all of them. This table holds about 680,000 clones, about 90% found once. Treatment indicated: approximately 18 received Ad26.COV2.S at low or high dose, single or two shots; roughly five received placebo; per-sample allocation not given. The investigators took samples on day 63 after the first vaccine or placebo injection. Material: peripheral blood, obtained in a trial of Ad26.COV2.S vaccine versus placebo. The receptor source for this set is a person between 18 and 65 years old who received the Ad26.COV2.S COVID-19 vaccine or a placebo.

This chain joins TRBV3-1 (or the pseudogene TRBV3-2) and TRBJ1-1; D is perhaps TRBD1 (5 bases). The CDR3 runs 15 residues. The germline gives CDR1 LGHDT, CDR2 YNNKEL (reference sequence). V was trimmed by 3 bases and J by 4 bases, leaving 15 bases between them. CDR3 sequence reads: CASSQYQGWSTEAFF. The CDR3, as DNA: TGTGCCAGCAGCCAGTATCAGGGATGGAGCACTGAAGCTTTCTTT.

The V call is TRBV4-3, the J call TRBJ1-2; 7 bases agree with TRBD1. Losses at the gene ends were 4 bases for V and 4 bases for J; bases not matched to a gene: 9. CDR3 length equals 15 residues. Germline CDR1 LGHNA, CDR2 YSLEER. The CDR3 nucleotides are TGCGCCAGCAGCCCTTCGGGGACAGTGGTCTATGGCTACACCTTC. It yields the protein CASSPSGTVVYGYTF.

V is TRBV19 and J is TRBJ2-7; maybe TRBD1 (6 bases). CDR3 size: 15 residues. The germline gives CDR1 LNHDA, CDR2 SQIVND (reference sequence). V lost 5 bases to trimming and J lost 0 bases, with 14 bases between them. This CDR3 reads CASSPFTGYSYEQYF. The DNA of the CDR3 is TGTGCCAGTAGTCCGTTCACAGGGTACTCCTACGAGCAGTACTTC. Supplemented by reference TRBV19 and TRBJ2-7, the full variable domain reads DGGITQSPKYLFRKEGQNVTLSCEQNLNHDAMYWYRQDPGQGLRLIYYSQIVNDFQKGDIAEGYSVSREKKESFPLTVTSAQKNPTAFYLCASSPFTGYSYEQYFGPGTRLTVT.

In this sample, this clone turned up a few times. This chain joins TRBV10-1 and TRBJ1-1, with 7 bases identical to TRBD1. This CDR3 is built from 13 residues. J lost 0 bases, V lost 8 bases, and 3 bases had no gene match. From germline, CDR1 is WNHNN and CDR2 SYGVQD (reference sequence). CDR3: CASRQGLNTEAFF. The CDR3 nucleotides read TGCGCCAGCCGACAGGGATTGAACACTGAAGCTTTCTTT.

The J gene is TRBJ1-1, the V gene TRBV7-9; unclear D gene. CDR3 length equals 13 residues. The V and J ends lost 0 bases and 1 base respectively, with 3 bases between them. The germline gives CDR1 SEHNR, CDR2 FQNEAQ (reference sequence). Written as DNA, the CDR3 is TGTGCCAGCAGCTTAGCAGGGAACACTGAAGCTTTCTTT. As protein: CASSLAGNTEAFF.

This chain links TRBV12-3 or TRBV12-4 with TRBJ1-1; a weak D match, TRBD1 (5 bases). V was clipped by 3 bases and J by 4 bases, with 9 bases between them. This CDR3 has 13 residues. The CDR3 nucleotides read TGTGCCAGCAGTTTGGGGGGTACCACTGAAGCTTTCTTT. Amino acid sequence: CASSLGGTTEAFF.

This chain uses TRBV5-4 with TRBJ2-7; 7 bases map to TRBD2. Germline CDR1 SGHNT, CDR2 YYREEE (reference sequence). The J segment lost 2 bases and the V segment lost 4 bases, leaving 9 bases of the junction unmatched. CDR3 length: 15 amino acids. CDR3 amino acids: CASSPSGGPPYEQYF. The CDR3 DNA is TGTGCCAGCAGCCCTAGCGGCGGACCCCCCTACGAGCAGTACTTC.

This clone was detected only once. The chain joins TRBV5-1 to TRBJ1-1, with 7 bases that match TRBD1. The junction had 7 bases not matched to a gene; V was cut back by 4 bases and J by 4 bases. The CDR3 is made up of 14 amino acids. Germline V CDR1 and CDR2: SGHRS, YFSETQ. The CDR3 nucleotides are TGCGCCAGCAGCCCCCAGGGGGGCTTCACTGAAGCTTTCTTT. Translated: CASSPQGGFTEAFF.

The J gene is TRBJ2-2, the V gene TRBV5-8, with D hard to call. CDR1 is SGHTS, CDR2 YDEGEE, per germline. The CDR3 extends over 17 amino acids. V was shortened by 0 bases and J by 4 bases, with 16 bases between the two germline ends. The CDR3 nucleotides read TGTGCCAGCAGCTTGGGGGCGGACGCCCGAACCACCGGGGAGCTGTTTTTT. It specifies CASSLGADARTTGELFF.

The chain combines TRBV19 with TRBJ1-2; tentative D call: TRBD1 (5 bases). The CDR3 length is 12 residues. V gave up 5 bases and J gave up 6 bases, with 10 bases separating them. Per germline, CDR1 LNHDA and CDR2 SQIVND (reference sequence). This chain's CDR3 is CASSVGTDGYTF. Here the CDR3 DNA reads TGTGCCAGTAGTGTCGGGACGGATGGCTACACCTTC.

The rearrangement links TRBV13 to TRBJ1-6; D possibly corresponds to TRBD1 (5 bases). Between the trimmed V and J ends, which lost 3 bases and 11 bases, there was a span of 11 bases. CDR3 length equals 13 residues. Looked up from germline, CDR1 is PRHDT and CDR2 is FYEKMQ (reference sequence). CDR3 bases: TGTGCCAGCAGCTTCAGGGAGTACGCACCCCTCCACTTT. It specifies CASSFREYAPLHF.

In its sample, this clone was seen once. The gene calls are TRBV6-2 or TRBV6-3 and TRBJ2-7, with D unclear. Germline V CDR1 and CDR2: MNHEY, SVGEGT. V was cut by 6 bases and J by 3 bases, with 6 bases left in between. This CDR3 spans 11 amino acids. CDR3 protein: CASSPLYEQYF. The CDR3, as DNA: TGTGCCAGCAGCCCGCTCTACGAGCAGTACTTC.

The table lists this clone with a count of one. This chain uses TRBV7-2 with TRBJ1-5; tentatively, D is TRBD1 (5 bases). CDR1 and CDR2 (germline): SGHTA, FQGNSA. Trimming pared 5 bases from V and 3 bases from J, leaving 11 bases between. The CDR3 contains 14 residues. CDR3 protein: CASSQDSYNQPQHF. The DNA for the CDR3 is TGTGCCAGCAGCCAAGACAGCTACAATCAGCCCCAGCATTTT.